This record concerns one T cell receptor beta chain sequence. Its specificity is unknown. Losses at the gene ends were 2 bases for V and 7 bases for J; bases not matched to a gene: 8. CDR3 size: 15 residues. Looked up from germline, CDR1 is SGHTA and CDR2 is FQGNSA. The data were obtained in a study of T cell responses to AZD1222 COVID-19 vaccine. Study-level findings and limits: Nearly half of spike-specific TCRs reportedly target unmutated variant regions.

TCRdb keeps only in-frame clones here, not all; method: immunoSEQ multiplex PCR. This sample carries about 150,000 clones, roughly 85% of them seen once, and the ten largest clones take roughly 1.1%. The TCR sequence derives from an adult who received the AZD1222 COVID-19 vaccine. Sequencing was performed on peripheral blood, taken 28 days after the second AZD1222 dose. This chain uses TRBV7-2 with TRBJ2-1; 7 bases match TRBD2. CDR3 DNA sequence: TGTGCCAGCAGCTTAATGGGGGGGAGGGAAAATGAGCAGTTCTTC. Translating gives CASSLMGGRENEQFF. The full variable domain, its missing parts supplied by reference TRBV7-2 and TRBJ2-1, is GAGVSQSPSNKVTEKGKDVELRCDPISGHTALYWYRQSLGQGLEFLIYFQGNSAPDKSGLPSDRFSAERTGGSVSTLTIQRTQQEDSAVYLCASSLMGGRENEQFFGPGTRLTVL.